Presented here are 25 T cell receptor beta chains from one specimen sequenced in a study of CD8 T cells in ankylosing spondylitis. The study's findings and limits: For ankylosing spondylitis blood, a TCR beta motif of 7 or 8 highly homologous variants appeared characteristic.

No antigens are known for them. TCRdb redid the calling of the 5' RACE reads with MiXCR, one entry per CDR3 protein. The repertoire consists of approximately 400,000 distinct CDR3 sequences, with around 26% occurring once and the leading ten covering about 0.89%. Sequencing was carried out using blood, either unsorted or a sorted T cell fraction (not recorded which). These receptors were obtained from a male donor with ankylosing spondylitis.

A few counts support this clonotype. V gene TRBV5-1 combines with J gene TRBJ2-7, with 8 bases lining up with TRBD2. Germline lookup yields CDR1 SGHRS and CDR2 YFSETQ. This CDR3 is built from 17 residues. The V and J ends lost 0 bases and 2 bases, in that order; junction bases with no gene match: 10. CDR3: CASSLGFTGGRAYEQYF. The DNA for the CDR3 is TGCGCCAGCAGCTTGGGATTCACGGGGGGGAGGGCCTACGAGCAGTACTTC.

The chain links TRBV19 to TRBJ2-1, with 8 bases matching TRBD1. The CDR3 loop spans 14 amino acids. Germline values: CDR1 LNHDA, CDR2 SQIVND (reference sequence). V lost 3 bases to trimming and J lost 4 bases; unmatched junction nucleotides: 2. Here the CDR3 reads CASSMRTGYNEQFF. The DNA for the CDR3 is TGTGCCAGTAGTATGAGGACAGGGTACAATGAGCAGTTCTTC. The whole variable domain, remainder taken from reference TRBV19 and TRBJ2-1, is DGGITQSPKYLFRKEGQNVTLSCEQNLNHDAMYWYRQDPGQGLRLIYYSQIVNDFQKGDIAEGYSVSREKKESFPLTVTSAQKNPTAFYLCASSMRTGYNEQFFGPGTRLTVL.

This clonotype was seen ten or more times. This sequence joins TRBV7-9 and TRBJ2-7; D not resolved. This CDR3 contains 13 residues. The V gene lost 5 bases and the J gene lost 2 bases, with 10 bases spanning the gap. The germline CDR1 and CDR2 sequences are SEHNR and FQNEAQ (reference sequence). For the CDR3, the DNA is TGTGCCAGCAGCCAAGTGAGGACCTACGAGCAGTACTTC. As protein: CASSQVRTYEQYF.

The genes are TRBV7-9 and TRBJ2-1, with 9 bases matching TRBD1. The V gene end was trimmed by 5 bases and the J gene end by 9 bases; junction bases not matched to a gene: 8. The V gene's germline CDR1 is SEHNR and CDR2 FQNEAQ (reference sequence). CDR3 length equals 14 residues. CDR3 sequence reads: CASSGRTGDSEQFF. The CDR3 region has the DNA TGTGCCAGCAGCGGCCGGACAGGGGACAGTGAGCAGTTCTTC. The variable domain in full, completed from reference TRBV7-9 and TRBJ2-1, reads DTGVSQNPRHKITKRGQNVTFRCDPISEHNRLYWYRQTLGQGPEFLTYFQNEAQLEKSRLLSDRFSAERPKGSFSTLEIQRTEQGDSAMYLCASSGRTGDSEQFFGPGTRLTVL.

The chain is built from TRBV12-3 or TRBV12-4 and TRBJ2-5; 11 bases line up with TRBD2. J lost 5 bases, V lost 6 bases, and 11 bases had no gene match. The CDR3 extends over 16 amino acids. As DNA, the CDR3 is TGTGCCAGCAGCCCATTAGCGGGAGGGCCGGGTGAGACCCAGTACTTC. It specifies CASSPLAGGPGETQYF.

V gene TRBV12-3 or TRBV12-4 combines with J gene TRBJ2-3; 11 nucleotides match TRBD2. The CDR3 is 15 residues long. V was clipped by 5 bases and J by 3 bases; unmatched bases: 4. The CDR3 DNA sequence: TGTGCCAGCAGTCCGGGACTAGCGGAAACAGATACGCAGTATTTT. It translates to CASSPGLAETDTQYF.

The J gene is TRBJ2-7, the V gene TRBV12-3 or TRBV12-4; TRBD1 matches 8 bases. V dropped 7 bases and J dropped 5; count of bases not matched to a gene: 16. The CDR3 has 16 amino acids. The DNA for the CDR3 is TGTGCCAGCATCCCCGAGAGAAGGACAGGGATACACGAGCAGTACTTC. Translation gives CASIPERRTGIHEQYF.

This clonotype has only a few counts. This rearrangement joins TRBV7-2 to TRBJ2-1; 9 bases fit TRBD2. The V and J ends lost 5 bases and 8 bases, in that order; junction bases with no gene match: 10. The CDR3 is made up of 15 amino acids. The germline V gene encodes CDR1 SGHTA and CDR2 FQGNSA. The chain's CDR3 is CASSPRASGNYEQFF. The CDR3 DNA sequence: TGTGCCAGCAGCCCCCGGGCTAGCGGGAATTATGAGCAGTTCTTC.

The chain employs TRBV5-1 and TRBJ2-6, with no clear D. V was trimmed by 9 bases and J by 4 bases, leaving 14 bases between them. Germline-derived CDR1 and CDR2 are SGHRS and YFSETQ. This CDR3 comprises 14 residues. Here the CDR3 reads CATRIATGANVLTF. The CDR3 DNA sequence: TGCGCCACCCGGATAGCAACCGGGGCCAACGTCCTGACTTTC.

V and J are TRBV20-1 and TRBJ2-7; D remains ambiguous. The germline V gene has CDR1 DFQATT and CDR2 SNEGSKA (reference sequence). Trimming pared 6 bases from V and 3 bases from J, leaving 6 bases between. This CDR3 spans 10 amino acids. The CDR3 region is CSADLYEQYF. The CDR3 DNA reads TGCAGTGCGGACCTCTACGAGCAGTACTTC.

This sequence joins TRBV20-1 and TRBJ2-3; 10 bases are a match to TRBD1. The CDR3 contains 18 residues. V trimming: 0 bases; J trimming: 1 base; junction bases outside the gene matches: 10. Per germline, CDR1 DFQATT and CDR2 SNEGSKA (reference sequence). CDR3 DNA: TGCAGTGCTAGAGATGTTGGCCCCGGGACAGGGGGCACAGATACGCAGTATTTT. This translates into CSARDVGPGTGGTDTQYF.

The gene calls are TRBV24-1 and TRBJ2-1, with 9 nucleotides matching TRBD2. From germline, CDR1 is KGHDR and CDR2 SFDVKD. There are 16 residues in the CDR3. V lost 7 bases to trimming and J lost 3 bases; unmatched junction nucleotides: 9. This CDR3 is CATSDISGRGYNEQFF. The DNA of the CDR3 is TGTGCCACCAGCGATATTAGCGGGAGAGGCTACAATGAGCAGTTCTTC.

The chain employs TRBV20-1 and TRBJ2-7; D unclear. This CDR3 has 14 residues. CDR1 is DFQATT, CDR2 SNEGSKA, per germline (reference sequence). Trimming took 6 bases from V and 0 from J, leaving 15 bases between them. In DNA, the CDR3 is TGCAGTGCGTCAAAGGGTAGCCCCTCCTACGAGCAGTACTTC. It specifies CSASKGSPSYEQYF.

The chain has TRBV7-2 and TRBJ2-1; TRBD2 matches 9 bases. J lost 6 bases, V lost 6 bases, and 6 bases had no gene match. The CDR3 has 14 amino acids. Germline assignment: CDR1 SGHTA and CDR2 FQGNSA. CDR3 in DNA: TGTGCCAGCAGGTCGAGCGGGAGGAGCAATGAGCAGTTCTTC. Encoded protein: CASRSSGRSNEQFF.

This chain joins TRBV20-1 and TRBJ1-4; 7 bases are a match to TRBD1. Germline values: CDR1 DFQATT, CDR2 SNEGSKA (reference sequence). With 3 bases clipped from V and 7 bases from J, the junction kept 5 bases outside the gene matches. The CDR3 extends over 13 amino acids. In DNA, the CDR3 is TGCAGTGCTAGGAATCGACAGGGTGAAAAACTGTTTTTT. It yields the protein CSARNRQGEKLFF.

This clonotype occurred a few times. This chain links TRBV9 with TRBJ2-1; 13 nucleotides line up with TRBD2. Germline V gene data show CDR1 as SGDLS and CDR2 as YYNGEE. The CDR3 extends over 18 amino acids. Germline trimming cut 0 bases from V and 5 bases from J; bases unmatched to any gene: 8. CDR3 nucleotide sequence: TGTGCCAGCAGCGTAGCTGGTCCAGGACTAGCGGGAGACAATGAGCAGTTCTTC. Amino acids: CASSVAGPGLAGDNEQFF.

This clonotype was observed a handful of times. The chain joins TRBV4-1 to TRBJ1-2; a possible D gene is TRBD1 (5 bases). From germline, CDR1 is MGHRA and CDR2 YSYEKL. The ends were cut back, 0 bases at V and 1 base at J, with 12 bases in the middle. This CDR3 has 16 amino acids. CDR3 in amino acids: CASSQDRDRLNYGYTF. CDR3 DNA sequence: TGCGCCAGCAGCCAAGATCGAGACAGACTTAACTATGGCTACACCTTC.

There are many counts of this clonotype. The chain joins TRBV4-2 to TRBJ2-5; no clear D gene. CDR1 LGHNA and CDR2 YNFKEQ come from the germline V gene. This CDR3 is 14 amino acids long. The V end lost 0 bases, the J end lost 0 bases, and 5 bases lay between the germline ends. The CDR3 sequence: CASSQDRYQETQYF. CDR3 DNA sequence: TGTGCCAGCAGCCAAGATCGGTACCAAGAGACCCAGTACTTC.

J is TRBJ1-3 and V is TRBV11-3; D gene unclear. V dropped 0 bases and J dropped 4 bases, with 10 bases sitting between them. Germline CDR1 SGHNT, CDR2 YENEEA. This CDR3 spans 15 amino acids. CDR3 amino acids: CASSLDGLSGNTIYF. CDR3 in DNA: TGTGCCAGCAGCTTAGATGGGCTATCGGGAAACACCATATATTTT.

This clonotype showed up just once. The J gene is TRBJ2-5, the V gene TRBV30; 7 positions match TRBD2. CDR1 and CDR2 from the germline V gene are GTSNPN and SVGIG (reference sequence). The CDR3 is 13 amino acids. The trim removed 8 bases at V and 5 bases at J, leaving 11 bases unmatched. CDR3 region: CAHMGGRAETQYF. CDR3 DNA sequence: TGTGCCCATATGGGCGGGAGAGCGGAGACCCAGTACTTC. The full variable domain, in which reference TRBV30 and TRBJ2-5 provide the parts outside the CDR3, is SQTIHQWPATLVQPVGSPLSLECTVEGTSNPNLYWYRQAAGRGLQLLFYSVGIGQISSEVPQNLSASRPQDRQFILSSKKLLLSDSGFYLCAHMGGRAETQYFGPGTRLLVL.

The gene calls are TRBV5-6 and TRBJ2-7, with 8 bases lining up with TRBD2. The germline V gene has CDR1 SGHDT and CDR2 YYEEEE. The length of the CDR3 is 14 residues. V lost 4 bases to trimming and J lost 5 bases; unmatched junction nucleotides: 8. In nucleotides, the CDR3 is TGTGCCAGCAGCAAACTAGCGGTAAAGGACGAGCAGTACGTC. Amino acid sequence: CASSKLAVKDEQYV.

This clonotype has ten or more counts. The chain couples TRBV5-1 to TRBJ2-1; TRBD2 matches at 9 bases. Germline V gives CDR1 SGHRS, CDR2 YFSETQ. V lost 5 bases and J lost 7; bases outside the gene matches: 4. The CDR3 runs 13 residues. In DNA, the CDR3 is TGCGCCAGCAGGGCTAGCGGGACGAATGAGCAGTTCTTC. Translating it yields CASRASGTNEQFF.

This clonotype was counted between two and nine times. The rearrangement joins TRBV20-1 to TRBJ1-6; the match to TRBD1 covers 7 bases. V trimming: 3 bases; J trimming: 9 bases; junction bases outside the gene matches: 14. Germline CDR1 DFQATT, CDR2 SNEGSKA (reference sequence). There are 16 residues in the CDR3. CDR3 loop: CSASPTWTGESSPLHF. The CDR3 nucleotides read TGCAGTGCTAGCCCCACCTGGACAGGCGAGAGTTCACCCCTCCACTTT.

There are a few counts of this clonotype. The chain links TRBV5-1 to TRBJ2-2, with D maybe TRBD2 (5 bases). The germline V gene encodes CDR1 SGHRS and CDR2 YFSETQ. The V end lost 1 base, the J end lost 7 bases, and 20 bases lay between the germline ends. The length of the CDR3 is 17 residues. CDR3 sequence (DNA): TGCGCCAGCAGCTTGATGGCTAGCACCCATTCGGACGGGGAGCTGTTTTTT. Its translation: CASSLMASTHSDGELFF.

V gene TRBV5-1 combines with J gene TRBJ2-5, with D perhaps assigned TRBD1 or TRBD2 (5 bases each). The CDR3 has 15 amino acids. CDR1 is SGHRS, CDR2 YFSETQ, per germline. Trimming took off 8 bases at V and 5 bases at J, with 22 bases between the two ends. CDR3 sequence: CASQTGPNSGETQYF. As DNA, the CDR3 is TGCGCCAGTCAGACGGGACCTAACTCGGGGGAGACCCAGTACTTC.